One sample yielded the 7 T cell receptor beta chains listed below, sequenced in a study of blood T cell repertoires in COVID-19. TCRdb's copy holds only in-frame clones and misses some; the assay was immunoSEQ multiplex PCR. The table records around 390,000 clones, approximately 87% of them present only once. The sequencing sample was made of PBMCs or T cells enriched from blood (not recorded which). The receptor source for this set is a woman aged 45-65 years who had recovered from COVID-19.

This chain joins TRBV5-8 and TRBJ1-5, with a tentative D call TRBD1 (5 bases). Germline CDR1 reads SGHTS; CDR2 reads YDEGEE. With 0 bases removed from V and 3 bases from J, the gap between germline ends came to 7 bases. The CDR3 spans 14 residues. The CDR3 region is CASSLGQNNQPQHF. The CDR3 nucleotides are TGTGCCAGCAGCTTGGGACAGAACAATCAGCCCCAGCATTTT.

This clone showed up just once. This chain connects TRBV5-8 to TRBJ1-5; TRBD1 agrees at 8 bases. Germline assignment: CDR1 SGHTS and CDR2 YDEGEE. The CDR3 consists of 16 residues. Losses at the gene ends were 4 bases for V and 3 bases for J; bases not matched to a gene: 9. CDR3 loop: CASSPATGVLNQPQHF. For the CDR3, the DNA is TGTGCCAGCAGCCCCGCGACAGGGGTTCTCAATCAGCCCCAGCATTTT.

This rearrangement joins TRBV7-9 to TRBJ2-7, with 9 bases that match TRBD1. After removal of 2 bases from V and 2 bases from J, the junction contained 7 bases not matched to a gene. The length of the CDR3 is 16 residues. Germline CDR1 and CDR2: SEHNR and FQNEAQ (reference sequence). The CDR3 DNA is TGTGCCAGCAGCTTATCCTCCGGGACAGGGACCTACGAGCAGTACTTC. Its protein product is CASSLSSGTGTYEQYF.

CDR3 DNA: TGCAGTGCTAAACGGAGGCGGCCCCAGCATTTT. This sequence encodes CSAKRRRPQHF. This chain links TRBV20-1 with TRBJ1-5; no reliable D call. The length of the CDR3 is 11 residues. Between the trimmed V and J ends, which lost 4 bases and 9 bases, there was a span of 10 bases. CDR1 is DFQATT and CDR2 is SNEGSKA in the germline V gene (reference sequence).

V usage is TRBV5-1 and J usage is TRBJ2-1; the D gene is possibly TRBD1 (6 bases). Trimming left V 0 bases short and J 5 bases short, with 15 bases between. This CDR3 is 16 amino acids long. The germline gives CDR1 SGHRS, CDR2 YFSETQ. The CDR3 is CASSLAGDNTHNEQFF. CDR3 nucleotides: TGCGCCAGCAGCTTGGCCGGGGACAACACGCACAATGAGCAGTTCTTC.

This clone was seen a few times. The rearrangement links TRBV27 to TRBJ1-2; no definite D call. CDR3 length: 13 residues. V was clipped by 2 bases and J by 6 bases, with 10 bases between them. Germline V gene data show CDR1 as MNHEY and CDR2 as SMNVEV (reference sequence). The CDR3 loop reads CASSLRGLDGYTF. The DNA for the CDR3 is TGTGCCAGCAGTTTAAGAGGGCTGGATGGCTACACCTTC.

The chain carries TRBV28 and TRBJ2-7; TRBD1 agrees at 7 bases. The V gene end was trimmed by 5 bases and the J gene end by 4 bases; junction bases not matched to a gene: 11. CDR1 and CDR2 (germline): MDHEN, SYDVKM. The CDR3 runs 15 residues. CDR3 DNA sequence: TGTGCCAGCAGTCCGGCCGGGACAGTGCTTTACGAGCAGTACTTC. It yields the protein CASSPAGTVLYEQYF.